This TCR beta chain was documented in a study of blood T cell repertoires in COVID-19. Study information: The samples span acute and convalescent COVID-19 from the United States, Italy and Spain.

Under the authors' procedure: Counts of nucleated cells, estimated from reference gene primer amplification, were obtained. Produced via immunoSEQ multiplex PCR; TCRdb's table is partial and in-frame only. That table furnishes V, J and clone size, whereas the DNA furnished D and trimming. The data contain approximately 74,000 clones, around 89% of them singletons. This CDR3 has 13 residues. Trimming removed 2 bases from V and 6 bases from J, with 11 bases in between. This rearrangement joins TRBV12-3 or TRBV12-4 to TRBJ2-7, with TRBD2 as a possible D gene (5 bases). Sequencing used peripheral blood. The source is a woman aged 60-75 years with acute or convalescent COVID-19. CDR3 in amino acids: CASSLSVRGEQYV. CDR3 DNA: TGTGCCAGCAGTTTAAGCGTCCGGGGCGAGCAGTACGTC.